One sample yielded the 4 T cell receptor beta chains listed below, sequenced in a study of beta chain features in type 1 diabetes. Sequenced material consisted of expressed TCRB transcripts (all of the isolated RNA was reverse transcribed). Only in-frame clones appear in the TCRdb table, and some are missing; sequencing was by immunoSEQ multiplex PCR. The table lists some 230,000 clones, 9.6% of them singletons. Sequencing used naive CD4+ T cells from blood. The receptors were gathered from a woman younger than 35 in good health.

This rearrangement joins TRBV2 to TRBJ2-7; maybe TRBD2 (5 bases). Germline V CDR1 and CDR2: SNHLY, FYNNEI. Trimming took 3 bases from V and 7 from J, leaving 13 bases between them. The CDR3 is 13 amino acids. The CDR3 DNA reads TGTGCCAGCAGTGACGACACCCGGGAAGAGCAGTACTTC. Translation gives CASSDDTREEQYF.

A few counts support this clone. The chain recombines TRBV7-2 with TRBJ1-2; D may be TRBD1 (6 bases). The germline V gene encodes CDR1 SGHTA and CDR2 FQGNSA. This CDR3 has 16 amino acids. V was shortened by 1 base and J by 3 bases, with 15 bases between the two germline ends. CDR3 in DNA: TGTGCCAGCAGCTTAGGAGCCGGGACACTTCACTATGGCTACACCTTC. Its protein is CASSLGAGTLHYGYTF. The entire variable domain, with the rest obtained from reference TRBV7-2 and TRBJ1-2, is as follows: GAGVSQSPSNKVTEKGKDVELRCDPISGHTALYWYRQSLGQGLEFLIYFQGNSAPDKSGLPSDRFSAERTGGSVSTLTIQRTQQEDSAVYLCASSLGAGTLHYGYTFGSGTRLTVV.

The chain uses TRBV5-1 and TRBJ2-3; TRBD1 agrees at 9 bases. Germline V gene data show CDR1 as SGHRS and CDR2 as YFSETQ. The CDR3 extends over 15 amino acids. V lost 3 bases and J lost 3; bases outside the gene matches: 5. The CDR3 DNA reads TGCGCCAGCAGCTCGGCGGGGACAGGGACAGATACGCAGTATTTT. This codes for CASSSAGTGTDTQYF.

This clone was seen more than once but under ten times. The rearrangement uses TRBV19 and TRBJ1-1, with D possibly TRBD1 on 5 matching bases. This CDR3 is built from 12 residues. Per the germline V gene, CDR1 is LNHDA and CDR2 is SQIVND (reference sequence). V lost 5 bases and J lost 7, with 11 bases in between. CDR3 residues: CASSYAGLEAFF. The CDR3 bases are TGTGCCAGTAGTTACGCGGGACTTGAAGCTTTCTTT.